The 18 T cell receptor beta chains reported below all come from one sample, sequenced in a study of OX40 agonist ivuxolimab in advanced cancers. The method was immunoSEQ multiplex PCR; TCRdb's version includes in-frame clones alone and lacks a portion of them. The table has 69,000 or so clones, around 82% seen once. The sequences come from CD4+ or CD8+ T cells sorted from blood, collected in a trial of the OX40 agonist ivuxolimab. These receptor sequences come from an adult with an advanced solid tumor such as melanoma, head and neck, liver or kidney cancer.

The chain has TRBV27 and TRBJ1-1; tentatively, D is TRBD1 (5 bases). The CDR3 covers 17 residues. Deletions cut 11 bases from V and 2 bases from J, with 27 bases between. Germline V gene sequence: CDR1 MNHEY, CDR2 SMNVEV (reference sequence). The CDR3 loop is CAGKTLIGGGTNTEAFF. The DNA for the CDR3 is TGTGCCGGCAAAACCTTGATCGGCGGGGGGACCAACACTGAAGCTTTCTTT.

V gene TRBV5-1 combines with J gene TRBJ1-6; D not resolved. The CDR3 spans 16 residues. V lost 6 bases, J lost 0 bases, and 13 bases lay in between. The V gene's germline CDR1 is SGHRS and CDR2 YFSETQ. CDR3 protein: CASKADTSSYNSPLHF. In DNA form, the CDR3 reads TGCGCCAGCAAGGCAGACACGAGCTCCTATAATTCACCCCTCCACTTT. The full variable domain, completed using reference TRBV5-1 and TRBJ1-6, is KAGVTQTPRYLIKTRGQQVTLSCSPISGHRSVSWYQQTPGQGLQFLFEYFSETQRNKGNFPGRFSGRQFSNSRSEMNVSTLELGDSALYLCASKADTSSYNSPLHFGNGTRLTVT.

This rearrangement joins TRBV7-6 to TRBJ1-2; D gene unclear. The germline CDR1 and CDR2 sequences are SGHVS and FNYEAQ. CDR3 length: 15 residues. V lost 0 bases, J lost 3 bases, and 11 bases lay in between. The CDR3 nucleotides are TGTGCCAGCAGCTTAGCGTCAGGCGCCCACTATGGCTACACCTTC. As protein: CASSLASGAHYGYTF. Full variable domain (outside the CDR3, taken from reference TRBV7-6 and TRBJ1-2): GAGVSQSPRYKVTKRGQDVALRCDPISGHVSLYWYRQALGQGPEFLTYFNYEAQQDKSGLPNDRFSAERPEGSISTLTIQRTEQRDSAMYRCASSLASGAHYGYTFGSGTRLTVV.

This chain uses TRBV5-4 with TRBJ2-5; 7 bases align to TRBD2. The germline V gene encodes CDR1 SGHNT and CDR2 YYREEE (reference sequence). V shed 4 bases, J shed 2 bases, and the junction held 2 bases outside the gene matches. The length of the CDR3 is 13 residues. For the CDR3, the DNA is TGTGCCAGCAGCCGAGCGGGACAAGAGACCCAGTACTTC. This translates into CASSRAGQETQYF.

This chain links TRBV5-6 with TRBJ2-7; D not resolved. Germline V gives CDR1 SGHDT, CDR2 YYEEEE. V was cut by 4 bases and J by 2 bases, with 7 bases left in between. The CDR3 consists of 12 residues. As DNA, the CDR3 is TGTGCCAGCAGCACAAGGACCTACGAGCAGTACTTC. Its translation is CASSTRTYEQYF.

DNA for the CDR3: TGTGCCAGCAGTGGATGGGGACTAGCGTTCGGGGAGCTGTTTTTT. Its protein product is CASSGWGLAFGELFF. The V gene is TRBV6-1, the J gene TRBJ2-2, with 10 bases aligning to TRBD2. The ends lost 4 bases at V and 7 bases at J; junction bases unmatched: 6. Germline loops: CDR1 MNHNS, CDR2 SASEGT. The CDR3 spans 15 residues.

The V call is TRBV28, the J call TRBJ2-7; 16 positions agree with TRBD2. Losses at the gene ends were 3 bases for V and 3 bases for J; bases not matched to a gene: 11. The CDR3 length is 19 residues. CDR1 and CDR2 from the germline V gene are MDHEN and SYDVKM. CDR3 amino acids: CASSFGMGLAGGRFYEQYF. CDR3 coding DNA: TGTGCCAGCAGTTTTGGGATGGGACTAGCGGGGGGGCGGTTCTACGAGCAGTACTTC.

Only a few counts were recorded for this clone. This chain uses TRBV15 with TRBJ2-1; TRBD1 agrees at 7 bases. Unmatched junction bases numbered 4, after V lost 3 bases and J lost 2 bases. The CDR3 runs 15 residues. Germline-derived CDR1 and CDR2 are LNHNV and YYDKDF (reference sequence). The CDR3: CATSRGTATYNEQFF. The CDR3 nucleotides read TGTGCCACCAGCAGGGGGACAGCCACCTACAATGAGCAGTTCTTC.

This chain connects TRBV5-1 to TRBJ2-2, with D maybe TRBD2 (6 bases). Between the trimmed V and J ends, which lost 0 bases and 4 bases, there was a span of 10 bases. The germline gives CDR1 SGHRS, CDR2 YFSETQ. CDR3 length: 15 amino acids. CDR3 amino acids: CASSLVAVGTGELFF. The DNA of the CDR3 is TGCGCCAGCAGCTTGGTAGCGGTCGGCACCGGGGAGCTGTTTTTT.

The chain's CDR3 is CASSIAAGSEKLFF. CDR3 nucleotide sequence: TGTGCCAGTAGTATCGCGGCGGGGAGTGAAAAACTGTTTTTT. The V call is TRBV19, the J call TRBJ1-4; no clear D. The length of the CDR3 is 14 residues. V was shortened by 3 bases and J by 7 bases, with 12 bases between the two germline ends. CDR1 LNHDA and CDR2 SQIVND come from the germline V gene (reference sequence).

The CDR3 DNA is TGTGCCAGCGCCCCGGACAGAAACACTGAAGCTTTCTTT. It translates to CASAPDRNTEAFF. The chain recombines TRBV18 with TRBJ1-1; a weak D match, TRBD1 (6 bases). This CDR3 has 13 residues. The germline V gene has CDR1 KGHSH and CDR2 LQKENI. V lost 8 bases and J 2 bases, leaving 12 bases between the germline ends.

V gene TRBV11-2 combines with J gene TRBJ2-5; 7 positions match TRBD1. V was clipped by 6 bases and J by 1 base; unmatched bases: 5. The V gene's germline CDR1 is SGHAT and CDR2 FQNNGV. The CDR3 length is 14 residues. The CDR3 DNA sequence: TGTGCCAGCAGGCTAGGGACAGCCCAAGAGACCCAGTACTTC. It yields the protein CASRLGTAQETQYF.

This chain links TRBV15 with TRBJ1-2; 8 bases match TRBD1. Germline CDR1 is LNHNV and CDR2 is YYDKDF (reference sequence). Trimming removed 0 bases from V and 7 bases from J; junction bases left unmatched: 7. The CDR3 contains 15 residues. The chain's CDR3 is CATSRDLTDRAGYTF. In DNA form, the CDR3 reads TGTGCCACCAGCAGAGATCTTACGGACAGGGCTGGCTACACCTTC. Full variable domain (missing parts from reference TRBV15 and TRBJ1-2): DAMVIQNPRYQVTQFGKPVTLSCSQTLNHNVMYWYQQKSSQAPKLLFHYYDKDFNNEADTPDNFQSRRPNTSFCFLDIRSPGLGDTAMYLCATSRDLTDRAGYTFGSGTRLTVV.

CDR3 bases: TGTGCCATCAGTGAAATGGGACAGCACACAGATACGCAGTATTTT. It encodes CAISEMGQHTDTQYF. This chain joins TRBV10-3 and TRBJ2-3; 7 nucleotides line up with TRBD1. From germline, CDR1 is ENHRY and CDR2 SYGVKD. J lost 2 bases, V lost 3 bases, and 5 bases had no gene match. CDR3 length: 15 amino acids.

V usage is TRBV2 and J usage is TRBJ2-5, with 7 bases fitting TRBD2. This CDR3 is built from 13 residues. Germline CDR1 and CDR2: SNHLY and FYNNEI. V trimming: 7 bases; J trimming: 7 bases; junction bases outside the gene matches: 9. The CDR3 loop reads CASMARGSVTQYF. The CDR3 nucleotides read TGTGCCAGCATGGCGCGCGGGAGTGTGACCCAGTACTTC.

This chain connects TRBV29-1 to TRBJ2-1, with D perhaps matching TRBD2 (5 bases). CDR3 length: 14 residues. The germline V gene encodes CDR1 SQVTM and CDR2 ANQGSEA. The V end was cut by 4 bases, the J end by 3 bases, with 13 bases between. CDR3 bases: TGCAGCGTTGGTCGGCTAGCCAACTACAATGAGCAGTTCTTC. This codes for CSVGRLANYNEQFF.

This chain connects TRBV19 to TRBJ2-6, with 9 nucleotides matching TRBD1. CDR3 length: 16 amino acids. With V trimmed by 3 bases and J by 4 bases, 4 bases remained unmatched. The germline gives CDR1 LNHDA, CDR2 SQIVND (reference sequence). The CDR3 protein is CASSMDRGAGANVLTF. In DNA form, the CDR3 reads TGTGCCAGTAGTATGGACAGGGGCGCCGGGGCCAACGTCCTGACTTTC. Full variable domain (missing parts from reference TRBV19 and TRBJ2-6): DGGITQSPKYLFRKEGQNVTLSCEQNLNHDAMYWYRQDPGQGLRLIYYSQIVNDFQKGDIAEGYSVSREKKESFPLTVTSAQKNPTAFYLCASSMDRGAGANVLTFGAGSRLTVL.

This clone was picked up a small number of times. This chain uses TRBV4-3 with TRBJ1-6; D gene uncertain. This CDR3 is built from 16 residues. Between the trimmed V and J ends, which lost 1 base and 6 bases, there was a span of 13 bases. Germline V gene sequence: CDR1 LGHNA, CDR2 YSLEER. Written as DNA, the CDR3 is TGCGCCAGCAGCCAAGTCCGAGGGATTAGTAATTCACCCCTCCACTTT. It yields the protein CASSQVRGISNSPLHF.